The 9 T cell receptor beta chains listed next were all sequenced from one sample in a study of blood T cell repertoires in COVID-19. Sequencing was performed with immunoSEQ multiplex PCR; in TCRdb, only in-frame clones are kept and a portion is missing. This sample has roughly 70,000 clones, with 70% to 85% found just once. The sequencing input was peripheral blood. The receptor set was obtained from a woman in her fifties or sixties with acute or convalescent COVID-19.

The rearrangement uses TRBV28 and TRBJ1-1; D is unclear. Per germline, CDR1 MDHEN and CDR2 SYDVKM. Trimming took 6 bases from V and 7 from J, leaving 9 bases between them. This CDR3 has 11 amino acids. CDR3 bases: TGTGCCAGCAGGCAAGCCCTTGAAGCTTTCTTT. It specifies CASRQALEAFF. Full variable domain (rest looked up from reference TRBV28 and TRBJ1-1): DVKVTQSSRYLVKRTGEKVFLECVQDMDHENMFWYRQDPGLGLRLIYFSYDVKMKEKGDIPEGYSVSREKKERFSLILESASTNQTSMYLCASRQALEAFFGQGTRLTVV.

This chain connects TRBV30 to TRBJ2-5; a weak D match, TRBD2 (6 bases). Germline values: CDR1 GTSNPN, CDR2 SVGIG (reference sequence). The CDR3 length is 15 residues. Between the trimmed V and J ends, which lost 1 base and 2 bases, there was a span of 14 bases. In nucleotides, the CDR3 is TGTGCCTGGAGTGCGGACGCCGGACTACAAGAGACCCAGTACTTC. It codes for CAWSADAGLQETQYF.

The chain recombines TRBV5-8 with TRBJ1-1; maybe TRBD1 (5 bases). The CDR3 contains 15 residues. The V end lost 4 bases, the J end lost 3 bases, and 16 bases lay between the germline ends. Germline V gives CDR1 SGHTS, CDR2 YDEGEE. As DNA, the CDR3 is TGTGCCAGCAGCATGAATCAGGGATCTGACACTGAAGCTTTCTTT. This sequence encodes CASSMNQGSDTEAFF.

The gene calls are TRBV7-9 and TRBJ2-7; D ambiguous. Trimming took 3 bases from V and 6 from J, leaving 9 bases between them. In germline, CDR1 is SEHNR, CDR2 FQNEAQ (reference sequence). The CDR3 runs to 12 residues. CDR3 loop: CASSFGWSEQYF. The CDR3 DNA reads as TGTGCCAGCAGCTTTGGGTGGAGCGAGCAGTACTTC. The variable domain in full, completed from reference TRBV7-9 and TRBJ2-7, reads DTGVSQNPRHKITKRGQNVTFRCDPISEHNRLYWYRQTLGQGPEFLTYFQNEAQLEKSRLLSDRFSAERPKGSFSTLEIQRTEQGDSAMYLCASSFGWSEQYFGPGTRLTVT.

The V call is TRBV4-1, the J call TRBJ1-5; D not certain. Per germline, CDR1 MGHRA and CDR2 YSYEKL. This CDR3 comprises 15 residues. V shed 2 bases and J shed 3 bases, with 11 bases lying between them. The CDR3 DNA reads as TGCGCCAGCAGCCAATCTTACGGGAACAATCAGCCCCAGCATTTT. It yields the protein CASSQSYGNNQPQHF.

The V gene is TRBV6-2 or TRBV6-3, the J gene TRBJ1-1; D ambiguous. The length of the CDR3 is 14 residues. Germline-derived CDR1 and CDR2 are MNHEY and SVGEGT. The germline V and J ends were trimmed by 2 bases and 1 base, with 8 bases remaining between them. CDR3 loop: CASSYVQTNTEAFF. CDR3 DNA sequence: TGTGCCAGCAGTTACGTACAGACGAACACTGAAGCTTTCTTT.

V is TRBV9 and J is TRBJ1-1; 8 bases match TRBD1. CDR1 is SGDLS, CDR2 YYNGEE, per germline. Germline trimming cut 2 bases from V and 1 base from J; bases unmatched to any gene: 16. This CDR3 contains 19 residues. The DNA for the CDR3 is TGTGCCAGCAGCGTCCACCTAGGGCAGGGGGCCGTTGGGAACACTGAAGCTTTCTTT. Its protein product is CASSVHLGQGAVGNTEAFF.

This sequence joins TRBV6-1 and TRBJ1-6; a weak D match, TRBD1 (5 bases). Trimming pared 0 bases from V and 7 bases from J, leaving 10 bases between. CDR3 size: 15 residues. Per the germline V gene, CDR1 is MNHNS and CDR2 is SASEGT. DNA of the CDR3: TGTGCCAGCAGTGAAGCTGCAGGGCAGAATTCACCCCTCCACTTT. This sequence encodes CASSEAAGQNSPLHF.

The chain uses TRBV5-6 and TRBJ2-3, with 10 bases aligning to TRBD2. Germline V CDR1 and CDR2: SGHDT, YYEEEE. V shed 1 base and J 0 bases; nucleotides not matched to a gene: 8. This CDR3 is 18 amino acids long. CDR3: CASSLFTSTSGSTDTQYF. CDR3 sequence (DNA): TGTGCCAGCAGCTTGTTCACATCGACTAGCGGGAGCACAGATACGCAGTATTTT.